This TCR beta chain emerged from a study of T cells in Graves' hyperthyroidism and ophthalmopathy. Losses at the gene ends were 3 bases for V and 7 bases for J; bases not matched to a gene: 7. Germline lookup yields CDR1 SGHAT and CDR2 FQDESV (reference sequence). The length of the CDR3 is 16 residues. Amplified TCR beta CDR3 regions came from RNA transcripts. Using the HTBI primer set, a first-round RT-PCR was run on the TCR CDR3. TCRdb ran MiXCR on the multiplex PCR reads and lists one entry per CDR3 protein. The sample consists of some 400,000 distinct CDR3 sequences, roughly 13% of them appearing once. This clonotype has ten or more counts.

The receptor was isolated from a man aged 25 to 40 with Graves' hyperthyroidism that later progressed to Graves' ophthalmopathy. Sequencing input: blood. The rearrangement uses TRBV11-1 and TRBJ2-1; 12 nucleotides agree with TRBD2. The CDR3 protein is CASSLGLAGGLNEQFF. The DNA of the CDR3 is TGTGCCAGCAGCTTGGGTCTAGCGGGGGGGCTGAATGAGCAGTTCTTC.